Sequencing of this T cell receptor beta chain was carried out in a study of early T cells in non-severe SARS-CoV-2 infection. Findings and limits, study-wide: VDJdb-based annotation leaned toward anti-spike CD8 responses and missed private and CD4 specificities.

Unique molecular identifiers were added to individual cDNA molecules. TCRdb reanalysed the 5' RACE reads using MiXCR and keeps one entry per CDR3 protein. The table includes roughly 32,000 distinct CDR3 sequences, under 7.5% detected once. The CDR3 is 13 amino acids. V was pared by 0 bases and J by 6 bases, with 7 bases between. Germline V gives CDR1 SGHRS, CDR2 YFSETQ. This clonotype was seen at least ten times. Its target is not known. This chain links TRBV5-1 with TRBJ2-4; D perhaps matches TRBD2 (6 bases). What was sequenced was whole blood. The TCR sequence derives from an adult who was a healthcare worker with PCR-confirmed SARS-CoV-2 infection or an uninfected control (not recorded which). The CDR3 reads CASSLVGGNIQYF. In DNA form, the CDR3 reads TGCGCCAGCAGCTTGGTGGGGGGAAACATTCAGTACTTC.